The rows below give T cell receptor beta chains drawn from one sample of a study of blood T cell repertoires in COVID-19. Only in-frame clones appear in the TCRdb table, and some are missing; sequencing was by immunoSEQ multiplex PCR. In the table there are some 130,000 clones, about 90% of which are singletons. Sequencing used peripheral blood. The receptors shown here come from a woman aged 45-59 years who had recovered from COVID-19. Each CDR3 is given with its conserved first and last residue. The order of the fields is J gene, D gene, V gene, clone size, CDR3 DNA, CDR3 protein. A D gene is named only where the DNA matches it firmly. Clone size is shown for a subset of rows, as once, few, many or a class of expanded clone.

TRBJ1-2 | . | TRBV29-1 | . | TGCAGCGTTTCGGAGGGCAGGGAAAGAGGCTACACCTTC | CSVSEGRERGYTF
TRBJ2-3 | TRBD1 | TRBV6-1 | . | TGTGCCAGCAGTGAACAGGGGGAAGGAGATACGCAGTATTTT | CASSEQGEGDTQYF
TRBJ1-1 | . | TRBV5-6 | . | TGTGCCAGCAGCTCCTTTCCGGACAGCCTGAACACTGAAGCTTTCTTT | CASSSFPDSLNTEAFF
TRBJ2-1 | . | TRBV13 | . | TGTGCCAGCAGTCGTCCAAACGACGAATGGACACTCGGCCTCAATGAGCAGTTCTTC | CASSRPNDEWTLGLNEQFF
TRBJ2-5 | . | TRBV3-1/TRBV3-2 | . | TGTGCCAGCAGGCGAGTTCCAGGAGAGACCCAGTACTTC | CASRRVPGETQYF
TRBJ2-1 | . | TRBV12-3/TRBV12-4 | once | TGTGCCAGCAGTTCTAACAATGAGCAGTTCTTC | CASSSNNEQFF
TRBJ2-1 | TRBD2 | TRBV5-1 | . | TGCGCCAGCAGCTTGGCCGGGGCGGGGGACGACAATGAGCAGTTCTTC | CASSLAGAGDDNEQFF
TRBJ2-2 | TRBD2 | TRBV7-8 | . | TGTGCCAGCAGCCGACTAGCGGGAGGGTCGAGGACCGGGGAGCTGTTTTTT | CASSRLAGGSRTGELFF
TRBJ1-2 | . | TRBV5-6 | . | TGTGCCACAAGGGGGTATGGGGAAGGTTATGGCTACACCTTC | CATRGYGEGYGYTF
TRBJ2-1 | TRBD2 | TRBV6-2/TRBV6-3 | . | TGTGCCAGCAGTTACGCCAGGACTAGCACAAATGAGCAGTTCTTC | CASSYARTSTNEQFF
TRBJ1-6 | TRBD1 | TRBV3-1/TRBV3-2 | once | TGTGCCAGCAGCCAAGGACAGGGGAATTCACCCCTCCACTTT | CASSQGQGNSPLHF
TRBJ2-3 | . | TRBV1 | . | TGCACCAGCAGCCAAGACCGACTAGCGGGAGGGCTCCGGGAAACAGATACGCAGTATTTT | CTSSQDRLAGGLRETDTQYF
TRBJ2-1 | TRBD1 | TRBV2 | . | TGTGCCAGCAGTGAACAGGGGGCCTCCTACAATGAGCAGTTCTTC | CASSEQGASYNEQFF
TRBJ2-2 | TRBD2 | TRBV4-3 | . | TGCGCCAGCAGCCAAGATCAGTGGTTGGGACTAGCGGACACCGGGGAGCTGTTTTTT | CASSQDQWLGLADTGELFF
TRBJ1-2 | TRBD1 | TRBV4-2 | . | TGTGCCAGCAGCCAATTAGGACAGGGGGCCGGGGGCTACACCTTC | CASSQLGQGAGGYTF
TRBJ2-5 | . | TRBV27 | . | TGTGCCAGCAGTTTTACAGGGATAGAGACCCAGTACTTC | CASSFTGIETQYF
TRBJ1-1 | . | TRBV3-1/TRBV3-2 | . | TGTGCCAGCAGCCAAGAGTACGGGAACACTGAAGCTTTCTTT | CASSQEYGNTEAFF
TRBJ1-1 | TRBD1 | TRBV18 | once | TGTGCCAGCTCACAGACAGGGGCGATGGACACTGAAGCTTTCTTT | CASSQTGAMDTEAFF
TRBJ1-4 | TRBD1 | TRBV27 | . | TGTGCCAGCAGCTCGACAGGGGTTAATGAAAAACTGTTTTTT | CASSSTGVNEKLFF
TRBJ2-1 | . | TRBV5-1 | . | TGCGCCAGCTCCTCGGGTCCGGAGGGAGGAAACAATGAGCAGTTCTTC | CASSSGPEGGNNEQFF
TRBJ1-2 | TRBD1 | TRBV10-2 | once | TGCGCCAGCAGGGACAGGAAAGATGGGCTTACAGGCTACACCTTC | CASRDRKDGLTGYTF
TRBJ2-2 | . | TRBV19 | . | TGTGCCAGTACCCTAGGACTGGCCAACACCGGGGAGCTGTTTTTT | CASTLGLANTGELFF
TRBJ2-1 | TRBD1 | TRBV18 | . | TGTGCCAGCTCACCACCGGACGAGGACAGGGAATACAATGAGCAGTTCTTC | CASSPPDEDREYNEQFF
TRBJ2-5 | TRBD2 | TRBV7-3 | . | TGTGCCAGCAGCTCATCCGGACTAGCTGCCGAGACCCAGTACTTC | CASSSSGLAAETQYF
TRBJ2-7 | TRBD2 | TRBV7-2 | . | TGTGCCAGCAGCTCGACTAGCATAGCCTACGAGCAGTACTTC | CASSSTSIAYEQYF
TRBJ2-1 | TRBD2 | TRBV19 | . | TGTGCCAGTAGTATCTCGGGAGGCAACAACAATGAGCAGTTCTTC | CASSISGGNNNEQFF
TRBJ2-7 | . | TRBV25-1 | . | TGTGCCAGCAGCCTCCCGCGACAGGCGAGCGAGCAGTACTTC | CASSLPRQASEQYF
TRBJ2-7 | . | TRBV6-2/TRBV6-3 | . | TGTGCCAGCAGCCGCCCGATCATAGTATCCGTCAACGAGCAGTACTTC | CASSRPIIVSVNEQYF
TRBJ2-7 | . | TRBV5-1 | . | TGCGCCAGCAACGGGGGTCCCTACGAGCAGTACTTC | CASNGGPYEQYF
TRBJ1-2 | . | TRBV2 | . | TGTGCCAGCAGTGACTTCTCAGGGGCGCAGGATGGCTACACCTTC | CASSDFSGAQDGYTF
TRBJ1-6 | TRBD1 | TRBV9 | . | TGTGCCAGCAGCGGGGGACAGGGAAATTCACCCCTCCACTTT | CASSGGQGNSPLHF
TRBJ1-5 | TRBD1 | TRBV19 | . | TGTGCCAGTAGTATATTGGACAGGGCCGGTCAGCCCCAGCATTTT | CASSILDRAGQPQHF